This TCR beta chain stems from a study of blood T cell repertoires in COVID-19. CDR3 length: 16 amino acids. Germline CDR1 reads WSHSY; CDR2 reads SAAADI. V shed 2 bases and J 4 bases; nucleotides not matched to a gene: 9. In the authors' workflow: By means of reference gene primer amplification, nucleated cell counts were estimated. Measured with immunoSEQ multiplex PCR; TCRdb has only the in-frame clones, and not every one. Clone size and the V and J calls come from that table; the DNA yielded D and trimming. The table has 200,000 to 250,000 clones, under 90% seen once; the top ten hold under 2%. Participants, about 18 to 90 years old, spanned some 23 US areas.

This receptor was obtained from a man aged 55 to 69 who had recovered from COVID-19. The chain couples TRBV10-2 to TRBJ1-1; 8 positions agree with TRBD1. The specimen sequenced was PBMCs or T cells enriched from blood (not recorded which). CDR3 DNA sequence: TGCGCCAGCAGTGAGAACACCCCCACAGGGGGCACTGAAGCTTTCTTT. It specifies CASSENTPTGGTEAFF.